The rows below give T cell receptor beta chains drawn from one sample of a study of response to subunit inactivated influenza vaccine. TCRdb ran MiXCR on the RT-PCR reads and lists one entry per CDR3 protein. This table has approximately 230,000 distinct CDR3 sequences, 12% appearing once. The sample here was non-naive T cells sorted from PBMCs, taken 14 to 15 days before vaccination. Receptors originate from a man aged 50-59 years who received an inactivated influenza vaccine. Both conserved end residues are part of each CDR3. A D gene is named only where the DNA matches it firmly. Size tells how often a clone was seen (once, few, many) or the class of an expanded clone, and some rows leave it out.

V	size	D	J	CDR3	DNA
TRBV4-3	few	NA	TRBJ2-5	CASSQDVTGKETQYF	TGCGCCAGCAGCCAAGATGTTACAGGGAAAGAGACCCAGTACTTC
TRBV7-9	NA	TRBD2	TRBJ2-1	CASSGRTSGSSYNEQFF	TGTGCCAGCAGCGGCCGGACTAGCGGGTCCTCCTACAATGAGCAGTTCTTC
TRBV6-1	few	TRBD2	TRBJ2-3	CASSQSPGLRTDTQYF	TGTGCCAGCAGTCAATCGCCGGGACTACGCACAGATACGCAGTATTTT
TRBV4-3	NA	NA	TRBJ1-6	CASSQDPGSNSPLHF	TGCGCCAGCAGCCAAGATCCAGGGTCTAATTCACCCCTCCACTTT
TRBV6-1	NA	NA	TRBJ2-7	CASADRQGHEQYF	TGTGCCAGCGCCGACCGGCAGGGCCACGAGCAGTACTTC
TRBV29-1	few	NA	TRBJ2-7	CSVEGVIRGHIYEQYF	TGCAGCGTTGAAGGGGTCATCAGGGGCCACATCTACGAGCAGTACTTC
TRBV12-3/TRBV12-4	many	NA	TRBJ2-5	CASSTRHEETQYF	TGTGCCAGCAGTACTAGACACGAAGAGACCCAGTACTTC
TRBV4-2	few	TRBD2	TRBJ2-7	CASSQDYPGGPPYEQYF	TGTGCCAGCAGCCAAGATTACCCGGGAGGGCCCCCCTACGAGCAGTACTTC
TRBV24-1	NA	NA	TRBJ2-5	CATSRDQETQYF	TGTGCCACCAGTCGGGACCAAGAGACCCAGTACTTC
TRBV12-3/TRBV12-4	NA	NA	TRBJ2-7	CASSLDQVAEQYF	TGTGCCAGCAGTTTAGATCAGGTGGCCGAGCAGTACTTC
TRBV18	few	NA	TRBJ1-1	CASSPQPDGTEAFF	TGTGCCAGCTCACCACAGCCAGACGGCACTGAAGCTTTCTTT
TRBV7-9	NA	NA	TRBJ1-1	CASSPRDGRTEAFF	TGTGCCAGCAGCCCCCGGGACGGACGGACTGAAGCTTTCTTT
TRBV30	few	NA	TRBJ2-2	CAWKLLYTGELFF	TGTGCCTGGAAGTTGTTATACACCGGGGAGCTGTTTTTT
TRBV3-1	few	TRBD1	TRBJ2-1	CASSRGTGSKNEQFF	TGTGCCAGCAGCCGGGGGACAGGGTCGAAAAATGAGCAGTTCTTC
TRBV7-2	few	NA	TRBJ2-7	CASSLDWGAGEQYF	TGTGCCAGCAGCTTAGATTGGGGCGCGGGGGAGCAGTACTTC
TRBV28	few	TRBD1	TRBJ1-2	CASNDRDRDSYGYTF	TGTGCCAGCAACGACCGGGACAGGGATTCCTATGGCTACACCTTC
TRBV21-1	many	NA	TRBJ2-3	CASSKSWRSTDTQYF	TGTGCCAGCAGCAAAAGTTGGCGGAGCACAGATACGCAGTATTTT
TRBV19	NA	TRBD1	TRBJ2-7	CASSIAPPYRGPYEQYF	TGTGCCAGTAGTATAGCCCCCCCTTACAGGGGGCCCTACGAGCAGTACTTC
TRBV9	NA	NA	TRBJ1-2	CASSVYRAVRTNYGYTF	TGTGCCAGCAGCGTATATAGGGCAGTTAGAACTAACTATGGCTACACCTTC
TRBV24-1	NA	NA	TRBJ2-6	CATAPTGTLGSGANVLTF	TGTGCCACCGCGCCGACCGGGACACTCGGCTCTGGGGCCAACGTCCTGACTTTC
TRBV2	NA	NA	TRBJ2-5	CASSDSGETQYF	TGTGCCAGCAGCGACAGTGGAGAGACCCAGTACTTC
TRBV9	NA	TRBD2	TRBJ2-7	CASSVSSGQNYEQYF	TGTGCCAGCAGCGTGTCTAGCGGTCAAAACTACGAGCAGTACTTC
TRBV5-1	many	TRBD1	TRBJ2-1	CASGPDRVSYNEQFF	TGCGCCAGCGGGCCTGACAGGGTGTCCTACAATGAGCAGTTCTTC
TRBV12-3/TRBV12-4	NA	TRBD1	TRBJ2-2	CASRVGTGGTGELFF	TGTGCCAGCAGAGTCGGGACAGGGGGCACCGGGGAGCTGTTTTTT
TRBV20-1	many	TRBD1	TRBJ2-5	CSARATGQGQTQYF	TGCAGTGCTAGAGCTACGGGACAGGGCCAGACCCAGTACTTC
TRBV9	NA	TRBD2	TRBJ2-3	CASSVYGTSGRAFTDTQYF	TGTGCCAGCAGCGTATATGGGACTAGCGGGAGGGCCTTTACAGATACGCAGTATTTT
TRBV6-1	NA	NA	TRBJ2-5	CASIPALGERETQYF	TGTGCCAGCATTCCCGCCCTAGGGGAGAGAGAGACCCAGTACTTC
TRBV20-1	NA	NA	TRBJ1-1	CSARVFRGAEAFF	TGCAGTGCTAGAGTTTTCAGGGGCGCTGAAGCTTTCTTT
TRBV29-1	many	NA	TRBJ2-1	CSVEREQFF	TGCAGCGTTGAGCGCGAGCAGTTCTTC
TRBV6-2/TRBV6-3	many	TRBD1	TRBJ2-6	CASSPGQGGAGANVLTF	TGTGCCAGCAGCCCCGGACAGGGTGGGGCTGGGGCCAACGTCCTGACTTTC
TRBV7-2	NA	NA	TRBJ2-3	CASSPMIITDTQYF	TGTGCCAGCAGCCCGATGATTATCACAGATACGCAGTATTTT
TRBV6-1	few	NA	TRBJ1-1	CASSDRRTENTEAFF	TGTGCCAGCAGTGACCGGCGGACAGAGAACACTGAAGCTTTCTTT
TRBV30	NA	TRBD1	TRBJ1-2	CAWSRDRGGGYTF	TGTGCCTGGAGTCGAGACAGGGGCGGTGGCTACACCTTC
TRBV7-2	few	NA	TRBJ1-3	CASSTLLTLRGNTIYF	TGTGCCAGCAGCACTTTGTTGACCCTTCGAGGAAACACCATATATTTT
TRBV12-3/TRBV12-4	few	NA	TRBJ2-7	CASSRDGYEQYF	TGTGCCAGCAGTCGGGACGGCTACGAGCAGTACTTC
TRBV6-2/TRBV6-3	many	TRBD2	TRBJ2-3	CASSYASGEADTQYF	TGTGCCAGCAGTTATGCTAGCGGGGAGGCAGATACGCAGTATTTT
TRBV7-9	NA	NA	TRBJ2-3	CASSLVSGVTDTQYF	TGTGCCAGCAGCTTAGTCAGCGGAGTCACAGATACGCAGTATTTT
TRBV5-1	NA	TRBD1	TRBJ2-2	CASSLGQGQTTGELFF	TGCGCCAGCAGCTTGGGACAGGGTCAAACCACCGGGGAGCTGTTTTTT
TRBV20-1	few	NA	TRBJ2-3	CSAARVTDTQYF	TGCAGTGCGGCGAGGGTCACAGATACGCAGTATTTT
TRBV7-2	many	TRBD1	TRBJ1-4	CASSYGQGREKLFF	TGTGCCAGCAGCTACGGACAGGGAAGAGAAAAACTGTTTTTT
TRBV4-2	few	TRBD2	TRBJ2-2	CASSQDSLAGATGELFF	TGTGCCAGCAGCCAAGATAGTCTAGCGGGGGCCACCGGGGAGCTGTTTTTT
TRBV20-1	NA	NA	TRBJ1-2	CSARMRGGGGYTF	TGCAGTGCCCGGATGAGGGGGGGTGGTGGCTACACCTTC
TRBV12-3/TRBV12-4	NA	TRBD2	TRBJ2-7	CASSGQRGGLDEQYF	TGTGCCAGCAGTGGGCAGCGGGGGGGATTAGATGAGCAGTACTTC
TRBV20-1	many	NA	TRBJ2-1	CSARDYGGRGEQFF	TGCAGTGCTAGAGATTACGGGGGTAGGGGTGAGCAGTTCTTC
TRBV10-3	NA	NA	TRBJ1-5	CAISGGGRQPQHF	TGTGCCATCAGTGGCGGGGGTCGGCAGCCCCAGCATTTT
TRBV12-3/TRBV12-4	NA	NA	TRBJ2-7	CASSPGLLIGAYEQYF	TGTGCCAGCAGTCCAGGACTACTTATAGGTGCCTACGAGCAGTACTTC
TRBV11-1	many	TRBD2	TRBJ2-7	CASSGTSGVYEQYF	TGTGCCAGCAGCGGGACTAGCGGGGTCTACGAGCAGTACTTC
TRBV30	NA	NA	TRBJ2-1	CAWSPGRFWRDYNEQFF	TGTGCCTGGAGTCCCGGACGCTTCTGGCGGGATTACAATGAGCAGTTCTTC
TRBV29-1	many	NA	TRBJ2-2	CSVLKGANTGELFF	TGCAGCGTCCTAAAGGGCGCGAACACCGGGGAGCTGTTTTTT